The entry that follows covers one T cell receptor beta chain sequence. The target antigen is unknown. From germline, CDR1 is KGHSH and CDR2 LQKENI. The CDR3 totals 14 residues. V gave up 3 bases and J gave up 4 bases, with 7 bases separating them. This sample was taken from a study of cytomegalovirus exposure and HLA in healthy donors. About the study: Early release data held 85 million or so unique TCRs from HLA-typed donors.

Regarding the study as a whole: Analysis was performed later, and it showed HLA-associated TCR beta chains to be more clonally expanded than equally common others. In vitro assays verified that three CMV-associated chains recognized CMV antigens specifically. TCR beta chains numbering approximately 150 were designated cytomegalovirus-associated.

PCR used 60 Vbeta primers and 13 Jbeta primers. Profiled with immunoSEQ multiplex PCR; TCRdb holds only in-frame clones, not every one. Here the sample spans more than 110,000 clones, roughly four fifths being singletons. Material: PBMCs. This receptor was identified in a human donor in good health. The chain has TRBV18 and TRBJ1-6; D gene ambiguous. The CDR3 DNA sequence: TGTGCCAGCTCACCCGACACATATAATTCACCCCTCCACTTT. Encoded protein: CASSPDTYNSPLHF.